The rows below give T cell receptor beta chains drawn from one sample of a study of shared clonotypes between healthy human individuals. Here immunoSEQ multiplex PCR was the method, and the copy in TCRdb shows in-frame clones only, minus some. This repertoire shows about 600,000 clones, roughly 98% found once; its top ten account for 0.25% to 0.35%. Sequencing was carried out using naive CD8+ T cells sorted from blood. The receptors were gathered from a man younger than 40 in good health. Both conserved end residues are part of each CDR3. Each record gives: clone size, CDR3 length, V gene, D gene, J gene, CDR3 protein, CDR3 DNA. The D gene is left open where the match is weak. Not every row has a clone size; where given, it reads once, few, many or a size class.

NA	12	TRBV29-1	NA	TRBJ2-7	CSVVAHSYEQYF	TGCAGCGTTGTCGCTCACTCCTACGAGCAGTACTTC
NA	15	TRBV7-3	NA	TRBJ2-3	CASSLFTGATDTQYF	TGTGCCAGCAGCTTGTTCACCGGGGCCACAGATACGCAGTATTTT
NA	13	TRBV7-9	NA	TRBJ1-1	CASTFQPNTEAFF	TGTGCCAGCACTTTCCAACCGAACACTGAAGCTTTCTTT
NA	16	TRBV19	TRBD1	TRBJ1-5	CASRSWVDRNNQPQHF	TGTGCCAGTAGAAGTTGGGTGGACAGGAACAATCAGCCCCAGCATTTT
NA	12	TRBV28	NA	TRBJ1-5	CASGKGYQPQHF	TGTGCCAGCGGCAAGGGGTATCAGCCCCAGCATTTT
NA	15	TRBV7-6	TRBD2	TRBJ2-1	CASSPGLAGINEQFF	TGTGCCAGCAGCCCGGGACTAGCGGGAATCAATGAGCAGTTCTTC
NA	16	TRBV5-6	NA	TRBJ2-7	CASSSDSGGILYEQYF	TGTGCCAGCAGCTCTGACTCGGGCGGGATCCTTTACGAGCAGTACTTC
NA	15	TRBV4-1	TRBD2	TRBJ2-1	CASSQSIAGNNEQFF	TGCGCCAGCAGCCAGAGCATAGCGGGGAACAATGAGCAGTTCTTC
NA	13	TRBV7-9	NA	TRBJ2-7	CASSRGGPYEQYF	TGTGCCAGCAGTCGCGGAGGGCCCTACGAGCAGTACTTC
NA	15	TRBV6-5	NA	TRBJ2-1	CASSYGGRGSNEQFF	TGTGCCAGCAGTTACGGGGGGAGAGGGTCCAATGAGCAGTTCTTC
NA	16	TRBV6-5	TRBD1	TRBJ2-2	CASSYSGTANTGELFF	TGTGCCAGCAGTTACTCTGGGACAGCGAACACCGGGGAGCTGTTTTTT
NA	18	TRBV19	TRBD2	TRBJ2-1	CASSAGTSGLSSYNEQFF	TGTGCCAGTAGTGCCGGGACTAGCGGGTTGAGCTCCTACAATGAGCAGTTCTTC
once	15	TRBV7-6	NA	TRBJ2-1	CASSLDPDLINEQFF	TGTGCCAGCAGCTTAGATCCCGATCTTATCAATGAGCAGTTCTTC
NA	16	TRBV27	NA	TRBJ2-2	CASSPTVSILAGELFF	TGTGCCAGCAGCCCGACGGTTTCCATCTTGGCCGGGGAGCTGTTTTTT
NA	17	TRBV18	NA	TRBJ2-2	CASSPARPWSNTGELFF	TGTGCCAGCTCACCGGCGAGACCTTGGTCGAACACCGGGGAGCTGTTTTTT
NA	17	TRBV7-9	TRBD2	TRBJ2-7	CASSSTSGRAFFYEQYF	TGTGCCAGCAGCTCGACTAGCGGGAGGGCTTTTTTCTACGAGCAGTACTTC
NA	12	TRBV13	NA	TRBJ2-2	CASSPPFGELFF	TGTGCCAGCAGCCCTCCCTTCGGGGAGCTGTTTTTT
NA	13	TRBV7-9	NA	TRBJ1-1	CASSKEADTEAFF	TGTGCCAGCAGTAAAGAGGCGGACACTGAAGCTTTCTTT
NA	15	TRBV9	NA	TRBJ2-1	CASSATGGGPNEQFF	TGTGCCAGCAGCGCCACGGGGGGCGGCCCAAATGAGCAGTTCTTC
NA	14	TRBV4-3	NA	TRBJ2-5	CASSQGLGGETQYF	TGCGCCAGCAGCCAAGGACTGGGGGGAGAGACCCAGTACTTC
NA	14	TRBV29-1	NA	TRBJ2-3	CSVEDGAVLDTQYF	TGCAGCGTTGAAGATGGTGCAGTACTAGATACGCAGTATTTT
NA	15	TRBV5-8	NA	TRBJ2-2	CASSLTTTNTGELFF	TGTGCCAGCAGCTTGACAACTACGAACACCGGGGAGCTGTTTTTT
NA	14	TRBV5-8	TRBD2	TRBJ2-1	CASSYREDYNEQFF	TGTGCCAGCAGCTACCGGGAGGATTACAATGAGCAGTTCTTC
NA	20	TRBV27	NA	TRBJ2-7	CASSPRGKIRLITSSYEQYF	TGTGCCAGCAGTCCGAGAGGGAAGATCCGACTAATAACCTCATCCTACGAGCAGTACTTC
NA	14	TRBV4-1	NA	TRBJ1-1	CASSPYTGSSGAFF	TGCGCCAGCAGCCCCTACACGGGGTCAAGTGGAGCTTTCTTT
NA	11	TRBV7-9	NA	TRBJ2-5	CASSGQETQYF	TGTGCCAGCAGCGGACAAGAGACCCAGTACTTC
NA	13	TRBV28	NA	TRBJ2-7	CASRPSPSYEQYF	TGTGCCAGCAGACCCTCGCCCAGCTACGAGCAGTACTTC
NA	18	TRBV11-3	TRBD2	TRBJ2-1	CASSLSLAGGSRMNEQFF	TGTGCCAGCAGCTTATCGCTAGCGGGAGGATCTCGCATGAATGAGCAGTTCTTC
NA	14	TRBV19	NA	TRBJ1-1	CATSPRGIHTEAFF	TGTGCCACCTCCCCCCGGGGGATACATACTGAAGCTTTCTTT